Below, one T cell receptor (beta chain) is given with its context. Participants were aged about 18 to 90 years, lived in 20 to 30 US areas, and enrolled virtually. Donors in Cohort 3 who had recovered were those with two negative PCRs, healthcare professional clearance, or resolution of their symptoms. Methods used by the authors: Reference gene primer amplification gave estimated nucleated cell counts. Produced via immunoSEQ multiplex PCR; TCRdb's table is partial and in-frame only. V and J calls and clone size are as listed in that table; D and trimming were resolved from the DNA. The sample contains under 450,000 clones, more than 70% of which appear only once. This entry is derived from a study of blood T cell repertoires in COVID-19. As for the study in general: COVID-19 samples collected from the United States, Italy and Spain covered acute and convalescent phases.

Germline lookup yields CDR1 SGHRS and CDR2 YFSETQ. This CDR3 spans 14 amino acids. The germline V and J ends were trimmed by 4 bases and 0 bases, with 7 bases remaining between them. The chain employs TRBV5-1 and TRBJ2-2; D unresolved. The sequence derives from a man younger than 45 who had recovered from COVID-19. The sequencing input was PBMCs or T cells enriched from blood (not recorded which). The CDR3 sequence: CASSQWPNTGELFF. The CDR3 bases are TGCGCCAGCAGCCAGTGGCCGAACACCGGGGAGCTGTTTTTT.